The clone carrying this T cell receptor (beta chain) was counted only a few times. The second PCR ran roughly 6 to 11 cycles with a sample-barcoded 5' primer and J-beta primers. TCRdb reanalysed the 5' RACE reads using MiXCR and keeps one entry per CDR3 protein. Of over 1,500,000 distinct CDR3 sequences in the sample, roughly 43% are singletons; the top ten hold 20% to 25%. V lost 2 bases, J lost 0 bases, and 9 bases lay in between. Germline V CDR1 and CDR2: DFQATT, SNEGSKA (reference sequence). The CDR3 extends over 14 amino acids. This record comes from a study of blood T cells in healthy people across ages.

The specimen was blood. The TCR comes from a human donor in good health. The chain couples TRBV20-1 to TRBJ2-3; no firm D call. The DNA for the CDR3 is TGCAGTGCTAGAAGCTCGTTCAGCACAGATACGCAGTATTTT. This translates into CSARSSFSTDTQYF.